These 2 T cell receptor beta chains came from one sample sequenced in a study of shared clonotypes between healthy human individuals. Profiling relied on immunoSEQ multiplex PCR, and the TCRdb table lists in-frame clones only, not all of them. The sample yields some 2.1 million clones, approximately 95% seen once. Sequenced: naive CD4+ T cells sorted from blood. Subset defined: CD45RA+ positively selected. Source of these receptors: a man younger than 35 in good health.

This chain uses TRBV10-3 with TRBJ1-2; a possible D gene is TRBD1 (5 bases). Germline CDR1 reads ENHRY; CDR2 reads SYGVKD. This CDR3 is 16 amino acids long. The germline V and J ends were trimmed by 0 bases and 0 bases, with 11 bases remaining between them. CDR3 region: CAISESGAATNYGYTF. CDR3 DNA sequence: TGTGCCATCAGTGAGTCCGGGGCAGCTACTAACTATGGCTACACCTTC.

V gene TRBV5-1 combines with J gene TRBJ2-5; D not resolved. V gave up 0 bases and J gave up 4 bases, with 10 bases separating them. This CDR3 region has 14 residues. In germline, CDR1 is SGHRS, CDR2 YFSETQ. The CDR3 protein is CASSLATTLETQYF. CDR3 nucleotides: TGCGCCAGCAGCTTGGCCACGACTCTAGAGACCCAGTACTTC.